The TCR beta chain under discussion was sequenced for a study of neurological immune-mediated disorders. V was pared by 6 bases and J by 7 bases, with 15 bases between. From germline, CDR1 is MNHEY and CDR2 SVGAGI. The CDR3 loop spans 14 amino acids. TCRdb re-called the 5' RACE reads with MiXCR, one entry per CDR3 protein. The table records approximately 48,000 distinct CDR3 sequences, 16% of them present only once. The clonotype comes from a man in his fifties or sixties in good health. The chain joins TRBV6-5 to TRBJ2-2; no definite D call. The source material was PBMCs. CDR3 amino acids: CASRPPNLGGELFF. The CDR3 DNA follows: TGTGCCAGCAGGCCCCCGAATTTGGGCGGGGAGCTGTTTTTT.